Listed below are T cell receptor beta chains from one sample, sequenced in a study of OX40 agonist ivuxolimab in advanced cancers. Method: immunoSEQ multiplex PCR; TCRdb's copy keeps in-frame clones and lacks some. The sample holds approximately 15,000 clones, 90% to 95% seen once. Sample: CD4+ or CD8+ T cells sorted from blood, taken in a trial of the OX40 agonist ivuxolimab. These receptors all stem from an adult with an advanced solid tumor such as melanoma, head and neck, liver or kidney cancer. CDR3s include the opening cysteine and the closing phenylalanine or tryptophan. A D gene is named only where the DNA matches it firmly. Clone size appears in some rows only: once, few, many, or a class for an expanded clone.

v_gene: TRBV5-1; d_gene: TRBD1; j_gene: TRBJ1-3; abundance: NA; CDR3nt: TGCGCCAGCAGCTGGGACAGCCTAGTCTCTGGAAACACCATATATTTT; CDR3aa: CASSWDSLVSGNTIYF
v_gene: TRBV9; d_gene: NA; j_gene: TRBJ2-3; abundance: NA; CDR3nt: TGTGCCAGCAGCGTAGCCGATACGCAGTATTTT; CDR3aa: CASSVADTQYF
v_gene: TRBV10-1; d_gene: NA; j_gene: TRBJ2-6; abundance: NA; CDR3nt: TGCGCCAGCAGTTGGAACCTAAGATCGCACAAGTCGGGCCAACGTCCTGACTTT; CDR3aa: CASSWNLRSHKSGQRPDF
v_gene: TRBV6-4; d_gene: TRBD1; j_gene: TRBJ2-7; abundance: NA; CDR3nt: TGTGCCAGTGGAACAGGGGCCCATCCCCTTTACGAGCAGTACTTC; CDR3aa: CASGTGAHPLYEQYF
v_gene: TRBV19; d_gene: NA; j_gene: TRBJ2-3; abundance: NA; CDR3nt: TGTGCCACCGGCACAGGCACAGATACGCAGTATTTT; CDR3aa: CATGTGTDTQYF
v_gene: TRBV5-8; d_gene: NA; j_gene: TRBJ2-7; abundance: NA; CDR3nt: TGTGCCAGCAGCTTCCTGGACGAGCAGTACTTC; CDR3aa: CASSFLDEQYF
v_gene: TRBV11-3; d_gene: TRBD2; j_gene: TRBJ2-5; abundance: NA; CDR3nt: TGTGCCAGCAGCTTACGGGGGGTGGACGAGACCCAGTACTTC; CDR3aa: CASSLRGVDETQYF
v_gene: TRBV15; d_gene: TRBD2; j_gene: TRBJ2-7; abundance: NA; CDR3nt: TGTGCCACCAGCAGGGAGCGGGGGACTAGTCCCCACGAGCAGTACTTC; CDR3aa: CATSRERGTSPHEQYF
v_gene: TRBV19; d_gene: NA; j_gene: TRBJ2-3; abundance: NA; CDR3nt: TGTGCCAGTAGTCCCCGGGGGGCAGGAGATACGCAGTATTTT; CDR3aa: CASSPRGAGDTQYF
v_gene: TRBV7-9; d_gene: TRBD2; j_gene: TRBJ2-1; abundance: NA; CDR3nt: TGTGCCAGCAGCTCAAGGACTAGCGGGAGTCCCCACAATGAGCAGTTCTTC; CDR3aa: CASSSRTSGSPHNEQFF
v_gene: TRBV19; d_gene: NA; j_gene: TRBJ2-7; abundance: once; CDR3nt: TGTGCCGTAGGGGATCTGTACCTCTACGAGCAGTACTTC; CDR3aa: CAVGDLYLYEQYF
v_gene: TRBV10-3; d_gene: NA; j_gene: TRBJ2-7; abundance: NA; CDR3nt: TGTGCCATCGGGGCGGACGAGCAGTACTTC; CDR3aa: CAIGADEQYF
v_gene: TRBV23-1; d_gene: TRBD1; j_gene: TRBJ1-5; abundance: NA; CDR3nt: TGCGCCAGCAGTCAATCCGCCGGGGACAGCGATAGCAATCAGCCCCAGCATTTT; CDR3aa: CASSQSAGDSDSNQPQHF
v_gene: TRBV2; d_gene: TRBD2; j_gene: TRBJ2-1; abundance: NA; CDR3nt: TGTGCCAGCAGAGGGGGACTAGCGGGGTACAATGAGCAGTTCTTC; CDR3aa: CASRGGLAGYNEQFF
v_gene: TRBV13; d_gene: TRBD2; j_gene: TRBJ2-1; abundance: NA; CDR3nt: TGTGCCAGCAGCTTAGCGGGAGGGCCCGACAATGAGCAGTTCTTC; CDR3aa: CASSLAGGPDNEQFF
v_gene: TRBV5-4; d_gene: NA; j_gene: TRBJ2-1; abundance: NA; CDR3nt: TGTGCCAGCAGCTTACCGGGTCAAGGAGCACCGAATTACAATGAGCAGTTCTTC; CDR3aa: CASSLPGQGAPNYNEQFF
v_gene: TRBV2; d_gene: TRBD2; j_gene: TRBJ2-2; abundance: NA; CDR3nt: TGTGCCAGCACTAGCGGGGCGCCCGGGGAGCTGTTTTTT; CDR3aa: CASTSGAPGELFF
v_gene: TRBV10-3; d_gene: TRBD1; j_gene: TRBJ1-1; abundance: NA; CDR3nt: TGTGCCATCAGTGTAGGGACAGGGGGCAACACTGAAGCTTTCTTT; CDR3aa: CAISVGTGGNTEAFF
v_gene: TRBV30; d_gene: TRBD1; j_gene: TRBJ2-5; abundance: NA; CDR3nt: TGTGCCTGCCCGGGACAGGACCAAGAGACCCAGTACTTC; CDR3aa: CACPGQDQETQYF
v_gene: TRBV11-2; d_gene: TRBD2; j_gene: TRBJ2-1; abundance: NA; CDR3nt: TGTGCCAGCAGCTTGGGGACTAGCGGGAGGGATAACAATGAGCAGTTCTTC; CDR3aa: CASSLGTSGRDNNEQFF
v_gene: TRBV25-1; d_gene: NA; j_gene: TRBJ1-1; abundance: NA; CDR3nt: TGTGCCAGCAATCAAGGGACTGAAGCTTTCTTT; CDR3aa: CASNQGTEAFF
v_gene: TRBV27; d_gene: NA; j_gene: TRBJ1-5; abundance: NA; CDR3nt: TGTGCCAGCAGCCCGGGGGGTAGATTGTGGCCCCAGCATTTT; CDR3aa: CASSPGGRLWPQHF
v_gene: TRBV6-5; d_gene: NA; j_gene: TRBJ1-2; abundance: NA; CDR3nt: TGTGCCAGCAATCCGGGGAGGGGCTACACCTTC; CDR3aa: CASNPGRGYTF
v_gene: TRBV11-2; d_gene: TRBD1; j_gene: TRBJ2-2; abundance: NA; CDR3nt: TGTGCCAGCAGCTTCCCAGGGGGCTTGGCCGGGGAGCTGTTTTTT; CDR3aa: CASSFPGGLAGELFF
v_gene: TRBV5-1; d_gene: NA; j_gene: TRBJ1-1; abundance: NA; CDR3nt: TGCGCCAGCAGCCCCCGGGGAAACACTGAAGCTTTCTTT; CDR3aa: CASSPRGNTEAFF
v_gene: TRBV18; d_gene: NA; j_gene: TRBJ1-2; abundance: few; CDR3nt: TGTGCCAGCTCAACTCAGGGTTACTATGGCTACACCTTC; CDR3aa: CASSTQGYYGYTF
v_gene: TRBV5-4; d_gene: TRBD1; j_gene: TRBJ1-2; abundance: NA; CDR3nt: TGTGCCAGCAGCTCTGGGACAGCCTGCACCTTC; CDR3aa: CASSSGTACTF
v_gene: TRBV7-9; d_gene: NA; j_gene: TRBJ2-7; abundance: NA; CDR3nt: TGTGCCAGCAGCTTATCACAGGATTACGAGCAGTACTTC; CDR3aa: CASSLSQDYEQYF
v_gene: TRBV28; d_gene: TRBD2; j_gene: TRBJ2-5; abundance: NA; CDR3nt: TGTGCCAGCAGTTCCCCTAGCGGAGAACAAGAGACCCAGTACTTC; CDR3aa: CASSSPSGEQETQYF
v_gene: TRBV4-1; d_gene: TRBD2; j_gene: TRBJ2-1; abundance: NA; CDR3nt: TGCGCCAGCAGCCAAGTCTTAGCGGGCCACTCCTACAATGAGCAGTTCTTC; CDR3aa: CASSQVLAGHSYNEQFF
v_gene: TRBV7-9; d_gene: NA; j_gene: TRBJ1-2; abundance: NA; CDR3nt: TGTGCCAGCAGCGTCCATTCGAGCGAGGCGTACTATGGCTACACCTTC; CDR3aa: CASSVHSSEAYYGYTF
v_gene: TRBV28; d_gene: TRBD1; j_gene: TRBJ2-7; abundance: few; CDR3nt: TGTGCCAGCAGTTTAGGGACAGGGTTCAGCGAGCAGTACTTC; CDR3aa: CASSLGTGFSEQYF
v_gene: TRBV28; d_gene: NA; j_gene: TRBJ2-5; abundance: NA; CDR3nt: TGTGCCAGCAGTTTATGGGTGGGGCAGGAGACCCAGTACTTC; CDR3aa: CASSLWVGQETQYF
v_gene: TRBV13; d_gene: TRBD1; j_gene: TRBJ1-3; abundance: NA; CDR3nt: TGTGCCAGCAGCTCAAGGGCCGACAGGGGGCATGGAAACACCATATATTTT; CDR3aa: CASSSRADRGHGNTIYF
v_gene: TRBV28; d_gene: NA; j_gene: TRBJ1-1; abundance: NA; CDR3nt: TGTGCCAGCAGTTCCGCGGACGGGACCGAGGCTTTCTTT; CDR3aa: CASSSADGTEAFF
v_gene: TRBV5-1; d_gene: NA; j_gene: TRBJ1-2; abundance: NA; CDR3nt: TGCGCCAGCAGCTGGACGGACGGAACCTATGGCTACACCTTC; CDR3aa: CASSWTDGTYGYTF
v_gene: TRBV28; d_gene: NA; j_gene: TRBJ2-3; abundance: NA; CDR3nt: TGTGCCAGCAGTTTAGCAGCAAGCACAGATACGCAGTATTTT; CDR3aa: CASSLAASTDTQYF
v_gene: TRBV11-2; d_gene: TRBD2; j_gene: TRBJ2-7; abundance: NA; CDR3nt: TGTGCCAGCAGCTTAGCCCAGCGGGGTGGGGTTTACGAGCAGTACTTC; CDR3aa: CASSLAQRGGVYEQYF
v_gene: TRBV9; d_gene: NA; j_gene: TRBJ2-5; abundance: NA; CDR3nt: TGTGCCAGCAGCGTGGAGTTGGCAGACGGGGCCCAGTACTTC; CDR3aa: CASSVELADGAQYF
v_gene: TRBV29-1; d_gene: TRBD2; j_gene: TRBJ2-5; abundance: NA; CDR3nt: TGCAGCGTTGCCCGGACTAGCGGGGCCCAAGAGACCCAGTACTTC; CDR3aa: CSVARTSGAQETQYF
v_gene: TRBV6-5; d_gene: TRBD2; j_gene: TRBJ2-2; abundance: NA; CDR3nt: TGTGCCAGCAGTTATGGCGGGAGGGATACCGGGGAGCTGTTTTTT; CDR3aa: CASSYGGRDTGELFF
v_gene: TRBV21-1; d_gene: NA; j_gene: TRBJ1-2; abundance: NA; CDR3nt: TGTGCCAGCAGCAGGGTACGGCAGGGGGCTGGGGGCTACACCTTC; CDR3aa: CASSRVRQGAGGYTF
v_gene: TRBV28; d_gene: NA; j_gene: TRBJ2-7; abundance: few; CDR3nt: TGTGCCAGCAGTTTCGGCGGGCCCGAGCAGTACTTC; CDR3aa: CASSFGGPEQYF
v_gene: TRBV5-1; d_gene: NA; j_gene: TRBJ2-5; abundance: NA; CDR3nt: TGCGCCAGCAGCTTGGCCTGGAGCGGAGGGGGAGAGACCCAGTACTTC; CDR3aa: CASSLAWSGGGETQYF
v_gene: TRBV5-1; d_gene: NA; j_gene: TRBJ2-1; abundance: NA; CDR3nt: TGCGCCAGCAGCTTGTGGGGTAATGAGCAGTTCTTC; CDR3aa: CASSLWGNEQFF
v_gene: TRBV5-1; d_gene: NA; j_gene: TRBJ2-3; abundance: NA; CDR3nt: TGCGCCAGCAGCCCACCGGGTACTTCGCAGTATTTT; CDR3aa: CASSPPGTSQYF
v_gene: TRBV5-1; d_gene: NA; j_gene: TRBJ1-4; abundance: NA; CDR3nt: TGCGCCAGCAGCCGCCGTTCTGGGATATGGAAGGAAAAACTGTTTTTT; CDR3aa: CASSRRSGIWKEKLFF
v_gene: TRBV13; d_gene: NA; j_gene: TRBJ2-5; abundance: NA; CDR3nt: TGTGCCAGCAGCTTAGAGATGGGGGGGCCTCAAGAGACCCAGTACTTC; CDR3aa: CASSLEMGGPQETQYF
v_gene: TRBV28; d_gene: NA; j_gene: TRBJ1-5; abundance: once; CDR3nt: TGTGCCAGCAGTTTATGGGCCGGGAATAGCAATCAGCCCCAGCATTTT; CDR3aa: CASSLWAGNSNQPQHF
v_gene: TRBV19; d_gene: NA; j_gene: TRBJ2-7; abundance: NA; CDR3nt: TGTGCCAGTAGTATAGGCACTCTCTACGAGCAGTACTTC; CDR3aa: CASSIGTLYEQYF
v_gene: TRBV7-2; d_gene: NA; j_gene: TRBJ2-6; abundance: NA; CDR3nt: TGTGCCAGCAGCTTAGACGCCCATCAGATATCTGGGGCCAACGTCCTGACTTTC; CDR3aa: CASSLDAHQISGANVLTF
v_gene: TRBV4-1; d_gene: TRBD1; j_gene: TRBJ1-2; abundance: NA; CDR3nt: TGCGCCAGCCGGAGGGACAGCGACGATAACTATGGCTACACCTTC; CDR3aa: CASRRDSDDNYGYTF
v_gene: TRBV7-9; d_gene: NA; j_gene: TRBJ2-1; abundance: NA; CDR3nt: TGTGCCAGCAGCTTAGAGTTTACCGCCCCAGGGAATGAGCAGTTCTTC; CDR3aa: CASSLEFTAPGNEQFF
v_gene: TRBV4-1; d_gene: TRBD1; j_gene: TRBJ2-5; abundance: NA; CDR3nt: TGCGCCAGCAGCCAACTGAACAGGGGCTCTCAAGAGACCCAGTACTTC; CDR3aa: CASSQLNRGSQETQYF
v_gene: TRBV7-9; d_gene: NA; j_gene: TRBJ2-3; abundance: NA; CDR3nt: TGTGCCAGCAGCTTAGCACCAGATACGCAGTATTTT; CDR3aa: CASSLAPDTQYF